Below are 26 T cell receptor beta chains sequenced from a single sample in a study of T cell responses to AZD1222 COVID-19 vaccine. Sequencing was performed with immunoSEQ multiplex PCR; in TCRdb, only in-frame clones are kept and a portion is missing. Of fewer than 120,000 clones in the sample, roughly nine tenths are singletons; the top ten hold approximately 3%. Sequenced here: peripheral blood, sampled on day 0 of AZD1222 vaccination. These receptors were obtained from an adult in good health.

The V and J genes are TRBV24-1 and TRBJ2-1; 12 positions match TRBD2. The CDR3 sequence is 16 residues long. In germline, CDR1 is KGHDR, CDR2 SFDVKD. With 4 bases clipped from V and 10 bases from J, the junction kept 10 bases outside the gene matches. CDR3 in DNA: TGTGCCACCAGTGACTACGGGACTAGCGGGCGGACCGAGCAGTTCTTC. Its protein product is CATSDYGTSGRTEQFF.

The V call is TRBV4-3, the J call TRBJ2-2; 9 bases match TRBD1. CDR1 is LGHNA, CDR2 YSLEER, per germline. CDR3 size: 15 residues. J lost 5 bases, V lost 4 bases, and 5 bases had no gene match. The CDR3 DNA follows: TGCGCCAGCAGCCTCTCGACAGGGGGGACCGGGGAGCTGTTTTTT. This encodes CASSLSTGGTGELFF.

This chain connects TRBV9 to TRBJ2-1, with D unresolved. Germline V gene lookup returns CDR1 SGDLS and CDR2 YYNGEE. This CDR3 has 15 amino acids. Trimming stripped 3 bases from V and 0 bases from J, with 10 bases between. The CDR3 nucleotides are TGTGCCAGCAGCGCTAACTGGCGCTCCTACAATGAGCAGTTCTTC. This encodes CASSANWRSYNEQFF.

The chain couples TRBV2 to TRBJ2-2, with 7 positions matching TRBD1. J gave up 4 bases and V 4 bases, and 9 bases lay outside the gene matches. The CDR3 contains 16 residues. Germline-derived CDR1 and CDR2 are SNHLY and FYNNEI. The CDR3 here is CASSATGMVGTGELFF. The DNA for the CDR3 is TGTGCCAGCAGTGCGACAGGGATGGTAGGCACCGGGGAGCTGTTTTTT.

The V call is TRBV7-2, the J call TRBJ2-3; D possibly corresponds to TRBD1 (5 bases). Germline-derived CDR1 and CDR2 are SGHTA and FQGNSA. Trimming left V 1 base short and J 0 bases short, with 11 bases between. CDR3 length: 16 amino acids. Here the CDR3 DNA reads TGTGCCAGCAGCTTAGGGCGGACACCGAGCACAGATACGCAGTATTTT. Translated, it gives CASSLGRTPSTDTQYF.

This clone was detected a few times. This chain connects TRBV11-3 to TRBJ2-7, with D hard to call. Germline CDR1 reads SGHNT; CDR2 reads YENEEA. This CDR3 region has 13 residues. V was shortened by 2 bases and J by 6 bases, with 11 bases between the two germline ends. The CDR3 nucleotides are TGTGCCAGCAGCTTAACTTCTTCCACCGAGCAGTACTTC. As protein: CASSLTSSTEQYF.

V gene TRBV21-1 combines with J gene TRBJ1-4; the table's D call, TRBD1, has no DNA check behind it. TRBV21-1 is flagged as a pseudogene. The CDR3 length is 17 residues. CDR3 in DNA: TGTGCCAGCAGCACGCCCCGGGAGACAGGGTCAAATGAAAAACTGTTTTTT. Encoded protein: CASSTPRETGSNEKLFF.

The V and J genes are TRBV3-1 (or the pseudogene TRBV3-2) and TRBJ2-5, with D perhaps matching TRBD1 (5 bases). Germline V CDR1 and CDR2: LGHDT, YNNKEL (reference sequence). V was pared by 5 bases and J by 7 bases, with 11 bases between. The CDR3 sequence is 12 residues long. The CDR3 loop reads CASSGREATQYF. DNA of the CDR3: TGTGCCAGCAGCGGCAGGGAAGCGACCCAGTACTTC.

The chain recombines TRBV6-5 with TRBJ1-1; D uncertain. V was pared by 6 bases and J by 3 bases, with 14 bases between. CDR1 and CDR2 from the germline V gene are MNHEY and SVGAGI. This CDR3 region has 14 residues. The chain's CDR3 is CASRFSYRDTEAFF. For the CDR3, the DNA is TGTGCCAGCAGGTTCTCGTACCGGGACACTGAAGCTTTCTTT.

V and J are TRBV9 and TRBJ1-6; 7 nucleotides line up with TRBD1. CDR1 and CDR2 (germline): SGDLS, YYNGEE. J was trimmed by 7 bases and V by 1 base; bases with no gene match: 5. The CDR3 contains 15 residues. CDR3 region: CASSVNRGSNSPLHF. DNA of the CDR3: TGTGCCAGCAGCGTAAACAGGGGAAGCAATTCACCCCTCCACTTT.

The V call is TRBV5-6, the J call TRBJ2-1; 9 bases are shared with TRBD2. The CDR3 length is 16 residues. The V and J ends lost 1 base and 3 bases, in that order; junction bases with no gene match: 5. Germline values: CDR1 SGHDT, CDR2 YYEEEE. The CDR3 bases are TGTGCCAGCAGCTTGCGTGCGGGAGGGAACTACAATGAGCAGTTCTTC. As protein: CASSLRAGGNYNEQFF.

The CDR3 DNA reads as TGTGCCAGCAGTCCTGACAGGGGGAACTATGGCTACACCTTC. This encodes CASSPDRGNYGYTF. This chain joins TRBV28 and TRBJ1-2; 9 nucleotides line up with TRBD1. The germline CDR1 and CDR2 sequences are MDHEN and SYDVKM. The CDR3 contains 14 residues. V was pared by 5 bases and J by 2 bases, with 3 bases of the junction left unmatched.

The chain uses TRBV5-5 and TRBJ2-3; 7 bases agree with TRBD2. Germline V gives CDR1 SGHKS, CDR2 YYEKEE (reference sequence). Trimming removed 4 bases from V and 0 bases from J; junction bases left unmatched: 8. The CDR3 is 16 amino acids. This CDR3 reads CASSPGTGGSTDTQYF. CDR3 nucleotides: TGTGCCAGCAGCCCGGGAACGGGGGGTAGCACAGATACGCAGTATTTT.

The chain is built from TRBV12-3 or TRBV12-4 and TRBJ1-1, with D tentatively TRBD1 (5 bases). Trimming removed 8 bases at V and 1 base at J, with 11 bases between. The CDR3 covers 13 residues. CDR3 sequence (DNA): TGTGCCAGCGGGGGACCGCAGAACACTGAAGCTTTCTTT. Protein product: CASGGPQNTEAFF.

The CDR3 bases are TGTGCCAGCAGTCCCGGGACAGGGGATTCACCCCTCCACTTT. Translation gives CASSPGTGDSPLHF. This chain uses TRBV5-6 with TRBJ1-6; 10 nucleotides line up with TRBD1. Germline assignment: CDR1 SGHDT and CDR2 YYEEEE. The V and J ends lost 5 bases and 8 bases, in that order; junction bases with no gene match: 4. CDR3 length: 14 residues.

The V call is TRBV7-6, the J call TRBJ2-7; perhaps TRBD1 as D (6 bases). Germline CDR1 SGHVS, CDR2 FNYEAQ. The CDR3 runs to 15 residues. The ends were cut back, 5 bases at V and 4 bases at J, with 18 bases in the middle. The CDR3 DNA follows: TGTGCCAGCAGCCTCCAACCGACACAGGGTTACGAGCAGTACTTC. Translating it yields CASSLQPTQGYEQYF.

Comments on this clone: The junction shows a germline mismatch at one end, possibly a read error. V gene TRBV7-7 combines with J gene TRBJ2-2; 8 bases agree with TRBD1. The CDR3 spans 15 residues. Germline CDR1 SSHAT, CDR2 FNYEAQ (reference sequence). This CDR3 reads CASSLDRVGTGELFF. In DNA, the CDR3 is TGTGCTAGCAGCCTGGACAGGGTGGGCACCGGGGAGCTGTTTTTT.

The V call is TRBV15, the J call TRBJ1-6; tentatively, D is TRBD1 (6 bases). The CDR3 is 14 residues long. The germline V gene encodes CDR1 LNHNV and CDR2 YYDKDF (reference sequence). V lost 0 bases and J 10 bases, leaving 10 bases between the germline ends. The CDR3 region is CATSRDGGPSPLHF. DNA of the CDR3: TGTGCCACCAGCAGAGATGGGGGGCCGTCACCCCTCCACTTT.

The rearrangement uses TRBV7-2 and TRBJ1-1, with a possible D match to TRBD1 (5 bases). This CDR3 comprises 13 residues. Germline V gene data show CDR1 as SGHTA and CDR2 as FQGNSA. The germline V and J ends were trimmed by 5 bases and 4 bases, with 11 bases remaining between them. DNA of the CDR3: TGTGCCAGCAGCGCTCCCGGGGGCACTGAAGCTTTCTTT. Translating gives CASSAPGGTEAFF.

V gene TRBV9 combines with J gene TRBJ1-3; possible D gene TRBD1, 6 bases. From germline, CDR1 is SGDLS and CDR2 YYNGEE. This CDR3 has 17 residues. V gave up 0 bases and J gave up 0 bases, with 13 bases separating them. The DNA of the CDR3 is TGTGCCAGCAGCGTAGCTGGGACACCTAACTCTGGAAACACCATATATTTT. It specifies CASSVAGTPNSGNTIYF.

The chain carries TRBV6-5 and TRBJ1-3; TRBD1 might be the D (6 bases). Looked up from germline, CDR1 is MNHEY and CDR2 is SVGAGI. The germline V and J ends were trimmed by 11 bases and 3 bases, with 20 bases remaining between them. The CDR3 extends over 15 amino acids. The CDR3 sequence: CAVLGGAGNGNTIYF. The CDR3, as DNA: TGTGCCGTCCTCGGGGGCGCAGGGAATGGAAACACCATATATTTT.

The J gene is TRBJ1-2, the V gene TRBV4-3; D possibly corresponds to TRBD1 (5 bases). V was clipped by 3 bases and J by 0 bases, with 11 bases between them. This CDR3 spans 15 amino acids. CDR1 and CDR2 (germline): LGHNA, YSLEER. In nucleotides, the CDR3 is TGCGCCAGCAGCCAGGTGACAGAAACTAACTATGGCTACACCTTC. Amino acid sequence: CASSQVTETNYGYTF.

This clone came up once. This CDR3 is CASSPSFSGQAYEQYF. CDR3 sequence (DNA): TGTGCCAGCTCACCTAGTTTTTCGGGACAGGCTTACGAGCAGTACTTC. V is TRBV18 and J is TRBJ2-7, with 8 bases fitting TRBD1. V lost 3 bases and J lost 4; bases outside the gene matches: 11. Per germline, CDR1 KGHSH and CDR2 LQKENI. This CDR3 contains 16 residues.

V is TRBV5-8 and J is TRBJ1-4; 8 bases agree with TRBD1. Germline assignment: CDR1 SGHTS and CDR2 YDEGEE. V dropped 0 bases and J dropped 5; count of bases not matched to a gene: 6. The CDR3 totals 16 residues. CDR3 coding DNA: TGTGCCAGCAGCTTGGGAACGCGACAGGGGAATGAAAAACTGTTTTTT. Protein product: CASSLGTRQGNEKLFF. The full variable domain, with the rest looked up from reference TRBV5-8 and TRBJ1-4, is EAGVTQSPTHLIKTRGQQATLRCSPISGHTSVYWYQQALGLGLQFLLWYDEGEERNRGNFPPRFSGRQFPNYSSELNVNALELEDSALYLCASSLGTRQGNEKLFFGSGTQLSVL.

Note on this clone: Other DNA sequences of this sample code for an identical CDR3. The chain uses TRBV7-9 and TRBJ1-6; possible D gene TRBD1, 6 bases. Between the trimmed V and J ends, which lost 5 bases and 0 bases, there was a span of 11 bases. The CDR3 sequence is 16 residues long. Germline V CDR1 and CDR2: SEHNR, FQNEAQ (reference sequence). The DNA for the CDR3 is TGTGCCAGCAGCCCCGACAGGAGCTCCTATAATTCACCCCTCCACTTT. This sequence encodes CASSPDRSSYNSPLHF.

This chain connects TRBV18 to TRBJ1-1, with 7 bases identical to TRBD1. J gave up 0 bases and V 1 base, and 17 bases lay outside the gene matches. CDR1 is KGHSH, CDR2 LQKENI, per germline. The CDR3 is made up of 20 amino acids. Here the CDR3 DNA reads TGTGCCAGCTCACCACTGCGACAGGGTCCTGGGTCGGTTATGAACACTGAAGCTTTCTTT. Residues: CASSPLRQGPGSVMNTEAFF.